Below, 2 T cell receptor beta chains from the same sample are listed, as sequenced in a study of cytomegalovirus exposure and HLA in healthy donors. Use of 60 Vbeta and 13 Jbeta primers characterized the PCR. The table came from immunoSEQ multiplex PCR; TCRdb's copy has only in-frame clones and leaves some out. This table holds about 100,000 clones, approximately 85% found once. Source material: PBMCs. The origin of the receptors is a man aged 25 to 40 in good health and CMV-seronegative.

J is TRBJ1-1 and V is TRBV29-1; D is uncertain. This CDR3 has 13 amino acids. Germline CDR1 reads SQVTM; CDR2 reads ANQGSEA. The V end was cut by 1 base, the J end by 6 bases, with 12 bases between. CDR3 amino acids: CSVEGRLGPEAFF. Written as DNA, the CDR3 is TGCAGCGTTGAAGGACGGCTTGGGCCTGAAGCTTTCTTT.

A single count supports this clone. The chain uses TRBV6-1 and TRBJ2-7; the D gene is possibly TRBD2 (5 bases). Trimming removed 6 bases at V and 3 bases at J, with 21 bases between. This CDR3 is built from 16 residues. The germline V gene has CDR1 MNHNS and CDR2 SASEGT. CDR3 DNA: TGTGCCAGCAGCGAAAGGGAGCCCGTCTTATACTACGAGCAGTACTTC. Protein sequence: CASSEREPVLYYEQYF.